What follows are 31 T cell receptor beta chains derived from one specimen sequenced in a study of cytomegalovirus exposure and HLA in healthy donors. PCR used 60 Vbeta primers and 13 Jbeta primers. Assay: immunoSEQ multiplex PCR; the TCRdb copy retains only in-frame clones and omits some. This sample has roughly 150,000 clones, with roughly 70% found just once. Sequenced input: PBMCs. The receptor set was obtained from a woman aged 50 to 60 in good health and CMV-seropositive.

This clone was recorded once. V and J are TRBV2 and TRBJ1-1; TRBD1 agrees at 9 bases. The CDR3 runs to 17 residues. V was pared by 6 bases and J by 0 bases, with 11 bases of the junction left unmatched. Germline assignment: CDR1 SNHLY and CDR2 FYNNEI. This chain's CDR3 is CASRSETGGAMNTEAFF. The DNA of the CDR3 is TGTGCCAGCAGGTCCGAGACAGGGGGTGCCATGAACACTGAAGCTTTCTTT.

The chain has TRBV6-6 and TRBJ1-4, with TRBD1 matching over 9 bases. V trimming: 4 bases; J trimming: 7 bases; junction bases outside the gene matches: 10. Germline loops: CDR1 MNHNY, CDR2 SVGAGI (reference sequence). This CDR3 has 16 amino acids. CDR3 protein: CASSLTGGVVGEKLFF. The CDR3 DNA is TGTGCCAGCAGTTTAACAGGGGGCGTTGTAGGTGAAAAACTGTTTTTT.

The chain couples TRBV7-9 to TRBJ2-1; D is unclear. Germline V lookup: CDR1 SEHNR, CDR2 FQNEAQ (reference sequence). The length of the CDR3 is 15 residues. The germline V and J ends were trimmed by 5 bases and 0 bases, with 11 bases remaining between them. CDR3 in DNA: TGTGCCAGCAGCCGTACACAGAGCTCCTACAATGAGCAGTTCTTC. As protein: CASSRTQSSYNEQFF. Variable domain in full (rest from reference TRBV7-9 and TRBJ2-1): DTGVSQNPRHKITKRGQNVTFRCDPISEHNRLYWYRQTLGQGPEFLTYFQNEAQLEKSRLLSDRFSAERPKGSFSTLEIQRTEQGDSAMYLCASSRTQSSYNEQFFGPGTRLTVL.

J is TRBJ1-3 and V is TRBV25-1; 7 bases align to TRBD1. This CDR3 is built from 16 residues. The ends lost 7 bases at V and 1 base at J; junction bases unmatched: 10. Germline lookup yields CDR1 MGHDK and CDR2 SYGVNS. The CDR3 DNA sequence: TGTGCCAGCACACCAACAGGGACAGTGTCTGGAAACACCATATATTTT. Protein sequence: CASTPTGTVSGNTIYF. Variable domain in full (rest from reference TRBV25-1 and TRBJ1-3): EADIYQTPRYLVIGTGKKITLECSQTMGHDKMYWYQQDPGMELHLIHYSYGVNSTEKGDLSSESTVSRIRTEHFPLTLESARPSHTSQYLCASTPTGTVSGNTIYFGEGSWLTVV.

This clone occurred a few times. The chain is built from TRBV13 and TRBJ2-7, with TRBD1 identical over 10 bases. The germline V gene has CDR1 PRHDT and CDR2 FYEKMQ (reference sequence). This CDR3 region has 18 residues. V lost 5 bases, J lost 2 bases, and 15 bases stayed unmatched. The CDR3 loop is CASSPSGQGFHPPYEQYF. The CDR3, as DNA: TGTGCCAGCAGCCCTTCGGGACAGGGGTTTCATCCTCCCTACGAGCAGTACTTC. The entire variable domain, with the rest obtained from reference TRBV13 and TRBJ2-7, is as follows: AAGVIQSPRHLIKEKRETATLKCYPIPRHDTVYWYQQGPGQDPQFLISFYEKMQSDKGSIPDRFSAQQFSDYHSELNMSSLELGDSALYFCASSPSGQGFHPPYEQYFGPGTRLTVT.

The rearrangement joins TRBV10-3 to TRBJ2-7; 9 bases are shared with TRBD1. V trimming: 0 bases; J trimming: 6 bases; junction bases outside the gene matches: 6. Germline V gene data show CDR1 as ENHRY and CDR2 as SYGVKD. This CDR3 has 15 residues. Here the CDR3 reads CAISESEQGAREQYF. DNA for the CDR3: TGTGCCATCAGTGAGTCAGAACAGGGGGCTCGCGAGCAGTACTTC.

This chain links TRBV10-3 with TRBJ1-3; D perhaps matches TRBD1 (5 bases). V was shortened by 10 bases and J by 4 bases, with 14 bases between the two germline ends. This CDR3 is 13 amino acids long. From germline, CDR1 is ENHRY and CDR2 SYGVKD. CDR3 loop: CATVKGSGNTIYF. For the CDR3, the DNA is TGTGCCACAGTGAAGGGGTCCGGAAACACCATATATTTT.

The CDR3 DNA follows: TGTGCCAGCAGCCAAGGAGAGCAGAGACAGGGGTGGAATCAGCCCCAGCATTTT. Translating gives CASSQGEQRQGWNQPQHF. The chain has TRBV4-2 and TRBJ1-5; 8 bases agree with TRBD1. Trimming took 1 base from V and 4 from J; bases not matched to a gene: 12. Per the germline V gene, CDR1 is LGHNA and CDR2 is YNFKEQ. The CDR3 has 18 amino acids.

This clone was counted between two and nine times. This chain links TRBV23-1 with TRBJ1-1; D is possibly TRBD1 (5 bases). TRBV23-1 carries the ORF label, with uncertain function. The germline V and J ends were trimmed by 4 bases and 0 bases, with 9 bases remaining between them. The CDR3 contains 14 residues. CDR3 DNA sequence: TGCGCCAGCAGTCGACAGTGCATGAACACTGAAGCTTTCTTT. It specifies CASSRQCMNTEAFF.

This clone was seen a handful of times. V is TRBV5-1 and J is TRBJ2-2; maybe TRBD1 (6 bases). Germline V CDR1 and CDR2: SGHRS, YFSETQ. The V end lost 3 bases, the J end lost 7 bases, and 13 bases lay between the germline ends. The CDR3 sequence is 14 residues long. The CDR3 DNA sequence: TGCGCCAGCAGCTCAGGGGTTCAGGGCGGGGAGCTGTTTTTT. It specifies CASSSGVQGGELFF. The full variable domain, completed using reference TRBV5-1 and TRBJ2-2, is KAGVTQTPRYLIKTRGQQVTLSCSPISGHRSVSWYQQTPGQGLQFLFEYFSETQRNKGNFPGRFSGRQFSNSRSEMNVSTLELGDSALYLCASSSGVQGGELFFGEGSRLTVL.

V usage is TRBV29-1 and J usage is TRBJ2-3; D is possibly TRBD2 (7 bases). The CDR3 is 14 residues long. The V end was cut by 5 bases, the J end by 4 bases, with 16 bases between. The V gene's germline CDR1 is SQVTM and CDR2 ANQGSEA. The CDR3 DNA follows: TGCAGCGTTTCTCCGGGGGGCCGGGCAGATACGCAGTATTTT. It is translated as CSVSPGGRADTQYF.

J is TRBJ1-1 and V is TRBV7-9; possibly TRBD1 for D (6 bases). This CDR3 contains 15 residues. Between the trimmed V and J ends, which lost 5 bases and 5 bases, there was a span of 18 bases. The germline V gene encodes CDR1 SEHNR and CDR2 FQNEAQ (reference sequence). In DNA, the CDR3 is TGTGCCAGCAGCCCCCGGGGGGCGTCGGGTACTGAAGCTTTCTTT. Its protein product is CASSPRGASGTEAFF.

The CDR3 reads CASSTTGEKLFF. CDR3 DNA sequence: TGTGCCAGCAGCACGACAGGGGAAAAACTGTTTTTT. The chain recombines TRBV27 with TRBJ1-4; 7 bases match TRBD1. This CDR3 comprises 12 residues. V dropped 6 bases and J dropped 8; count of bases not matched to a gene: 3. Germline CDR1 reads MNHEY; CDR2 reads SMNVEV (reference sequence). Full variable domain (missing parts from reference TRBV27 and TRBJ1-4): EAQVTQNPRYLITVTGKKLTVTCSQNMNHEYMSWYRQDPGLGLRQIYYSMNVEVTDKGDVPEGYKVSRKEKRNFPLILESPSPNQTSLYFCASSTTGEKLFFGSGTQLSVL.

This chain connects TRBV7-6 to TRBJ2-5; D unclear. Trimming removed 4 bases from V and 2 bases from J, with 2 bases in between. The CDR3 runs 11 residues. Germline loops: CDR1 SGHVS, CDR2 FNYEAQ. The chain's CDR3 is CASSSQETQYF. The CDR3 DNA reads TGTGCCAGCAGCTCACAAGAGACCCAGTACTTC.

This clone was seen a few times. J is TRBJ2-1 and V is TRBV10-3; perhaps TRBD1 as D (5 bases). The germline V gene encodes CDR1 ENHRY and CDR2 SYGVKD. V shed 5 bases and J shed 7 bases, with 12 bases lying between them. The CDR3 loop spans 13 amino acids. In DNA, the CDR3 is TGTGCCATCAGTCTTCAGGGTCCGAATGAGCAGTTCTTC. Translated, it gives CAISLQGPNEQFF.

The V call is TRBV9, the J call TRBJ2-3; tentative D call: TRBD2 (5 bases). The CDR3 extends over 13 amino acids. V was trimmed by 6 bases and J by 4 bases, leaving 12 bases between them. From germline, CDR1 is SGDLS and CDR2 YYNGEE. The CDR3: CASKLGFSDTQYF. The CDR3 DNA is TGTGCCAGCAAACTAGGTTTTTCAGATACGCAGTATTTT.

For this clone: The junction departs from the called germline gene at one end, perhaps through a read error. The V and J genes are TRBV2 and TRBJ2-5; TRBD1 agrees at 7 bases. The germline gives CDR1 SNHLY, CDR2 FYNNEI. This CDR3 comprises 16 residues. The DNA of the CDR3 is TGTGCCAGCAAGGTACAGGGGACCGGCACCCAACAGACCCAGTACTTC. Translated: CASKVQGTGTQQTQYF.

This chain connects TRBV30 to TRBJ1-6; weak D call: TRBD1 (5 bases). The CDR3 covers 12 residues. Trimming took 4 bases from V and 7 from J, leaving 8 bases between them. Germline lookup yields CDR1 GTSNPN and CDR2 SVGIG (reference sequence). The CDR3 sequence: CAWTGRNSPLHF. The CDR3, as DNA: TGTGCCTGGACAGGGCGAAATTCACCCCTCCACTTT.

This chain joins TRBV7-6 and TRBJ2-3, with D possibly TRBD2 on 5 matching bases. Looked up from germline, CDR1 is SGHVS and CDR2 is FNYEAQ. V was pared by 5 bases and J by 3 bases, with 15 bases between. This CDR3 comprises 15 residues. The CDR3 nucleotides read TGTGCCAGCAGCAGCGGAAGGGTGGTAACAGATACGCAGTATTTT. Translation: CASSSGRVVTDTQYF.

CDR3 in amino acids: CASSLAGTASGNTIYF. As DNA, the CDR3 is TGCGCCAGCAGCTTGGCAGGGACTGCCTCTGGAAACACCATATATTTT. V usage is TRBV5-1 and J usage is TRBJ1-3, with D tentatively TRBD1 (5 bases). Trimming removed 0 bases at V and 0 bases at J, with 10 bases between. The CDR3 consists of 16 residues. In germline, CDR1 is SGHRS, CDR2 YFSETQ.

The J gene is TRBJ2-3, the V gene TRBV6-1; no firm D call. CDR1 is MNHNS and CDR2 is SASEGT in the germline V gene. Trimming removed 4 bases at V and 3 bases at J, with 11 bases between. This CDR3 contains 14 residues. The CDR3 DNA reads as TGTGCCAGCAGTGGGGCCAGAAGGACAGATACGCAGTATTTT. This translates into CASSGARRTDTQYF.

The CDR3 region is CASSLLPGQGIETQYF. CDR3 coding DNA: TGTGCCAGCTCACTTCTACCGGGACAGGGTATAGAGACCCAGTACTTC. V usage is TRBV18 and J usage is TRBJ2-5, with 9 nucleotides matching TRBD1. This CDR3 contains 16 residues. In germline, CDR1 is KGHSH, CDR2 LQKENI. V was pared by 4 bases and J by 4 bases, with 10 bases of the junction left unmatched.

This rearrangement joins TRBV10-3 to TRBJ2-2, with TRBD2 identical over 8 bases. Per germline, CDR1 ENHRY and CDR2 SYGVKD. The CDR3 length is 14 residues. Germline trimming cut 10 bases from V and 0 bases from J; bases unmatched to any gene: 4. In DNA, the CDR3 is TGTGCCAGTCGCGGGGGGTCGAACACCGGGGAGCTGTTTTTT. This translates into CASRGGSNTGELFF.

V is TRBV5-1 and J is TRBJ2-3, with 10 positions matching TRBD2. The CDR3 extends over 15 amino acids. V lost 4 bases to trimming and J lost 0 bases; unmatched junction nucleotides: 2. The V gene's germline CDR1 is SGHRS and CDR2 YFSETQ. CDR3 protein: CASSQLAGSTDTQYF. The CDR3 DNA is TGCGCCAGCAGCCAACTAGCGGGGAGCACAGATACGCAGTATTTT.

This chain uses TRBV6-1 with TRBJ2-7, with TRBD1 matching 11 bases. The germline V gene encodes CDR1 MNHNS and CDR2 SASEGT. V lost 9 bases and J lost 6; bases outside the gene matches: 7. The CDR3 spans 13 residues. CDR3 bases: TGTGCCAGTAATCCGGGACAGGGGGTCGAGCAGTACTTC. The encoded protein is CASNPGQGVEQYF.

The chain combines TRBV6-5 with TRBJ2-7; 8 bases are a match to TRBD1. This CDR3 contains 16 residues. The J segment lost 4 bases and the V segment lost 0 bases, leaving 8 bases of the junction unmatched. Germline V gene data show CDR1 as MNHEY and CDR2 as SVGAGI. CDR3 residues: CASSYSTGESPYEQYF. CDR3 DNA sequence: TGTGCCAGCAGTTACTCGACAGGGGAATCTCCTTACGAGCAGTACTTC.

The chain is built from TRBV2 and TRBJ1-1; 7 positions match TRBD1. The V segment lost 6 bases and the J segment 8 bases; nucleotides outside the gene matches: 3. The CDR3 contains 11 residues. Looked up from germline, CDR1 is SNHLY and CDR2 is FYNNEI. As DNA, the CDR3 is TGTGCCAGCAGCGGGACAGTAGAAGCTTTCTTT. Translating gives CASSGTVEAFF.

Only one count was recorded for this clone. V and J are TRBV5-1 and TRBJ2-2; the D is unclear. Germline CDR1 SGHRS, CDR2 YFSETQ. The V and J ends lost 5 bases and 1 base respectively, with 12 bases between them. The CDR3 covers 15 residues. CDR3 sequence: CASRPSRGNTGELFF. The CDR3 DNA reads as TGCGCCAGCAGACCTTCGAGAGGGAACACCGGGGAGCTGTTTTTT. The full variable domain, completed using reference TRBV5-1 and TRBJ2-2, is KAGVTQTPRYLIKTRGQQVTLSCSPISGHRSVSWYQQTPGQGLQFLFEYFSETQRNKGNFPGRFSGRQFSNSRSEMNVSTLELGDSALYLCASRPSRGNTGELFFGEGSRLTVL.

The chain joins TRBV6-5 to TRBJ1-1; D gene unclear. The germline V gene encodes CDR1 MNHEY and CDR2 SVGAGI. V was clipped by 6 bases and J by 1 base, with 6 bases between them. The CDR3 has 12 residues. DNA for the CDR3: TGTGCCAGCAGGTCAGAGAACACTGAAGCTTTCTTT. Its protein product is CASRSENTEAFF.

The chain recombines TRBV7-9 with TRBJ2-7; 8 nucleotides match TRBD1. Germline V CDR1 and CDR2: SEHNR, FQNEAQ (reference sequence). CDR3 size: 17 residues. V trimming: 5 bases; J trimming: 0 bases; junction bases outside the gene matches: 12. Written as DNA, the CDR3 is TGTGCCAGCAGCAAGGCGGACAGGGCCGAAAGCTCCTACGAGCAGTACTTC. Its protein product is CASSKADRAESSYEQYF.

V gene TRBV5-1 combines with J gene TRBJ1-5, with D perhaps TRBD1 (5 bases). This CDR3 comprises 13 residues. Germline assignment: CDR1 SGHRS and CDR2 YFSETQ. V lost 2 bases, J lost 5 bases, and 8 bases lay in between. CDR3 coding DNA: TGCGCCAGCAGCTTAAGGGGCGATCAGCCCCAGCATTTT. It translates to CASSLRGDQPQHF.